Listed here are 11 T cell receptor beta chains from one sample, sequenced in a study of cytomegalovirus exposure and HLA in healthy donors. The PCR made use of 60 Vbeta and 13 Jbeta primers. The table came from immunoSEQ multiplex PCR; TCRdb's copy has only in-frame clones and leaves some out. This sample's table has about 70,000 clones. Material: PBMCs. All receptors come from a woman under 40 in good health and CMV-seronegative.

CDR3 sequence (DNA): TGTGCCAGCAGGCCGGGACTAGGACCCTACGAGCAGTACTTC. Translation: CASRPGLGPYEQYF. The rearrangement joins TRBV28 to TRBJ2-7; 8 bases fit TRBD2. The CDR3 consists of 14 residues. The ends lost 6 bases at V and 2 bases at J; junction bases unmatched: 6. CDR1 and CDR2 (germline): MDHEN, SYDVKM.

The CDR3 DNA is TGCGCCAGCAGCCCGAGACGGAGCCTCTCATACGAGCAGTACTTC. Amino acid sequence: CASSPRRSLSYEQYF. This chain connects TRBV5-1 to TRBJ2-7; D call uncertain. Trimming pared 4 bases from V and 4 bases from J, leaving 18 bases between. The CDR3 extends over 15 amino acids. Germline loops: CDR1 SGHRS, CDR2 YFSETQ.

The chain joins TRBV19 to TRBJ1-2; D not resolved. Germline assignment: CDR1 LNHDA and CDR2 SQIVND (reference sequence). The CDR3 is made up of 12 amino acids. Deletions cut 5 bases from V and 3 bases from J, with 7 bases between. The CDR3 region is CASSAADYGYTF. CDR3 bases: TGTGCCAGTAGTGCGGCAGACTATGGCTACACCTTC.

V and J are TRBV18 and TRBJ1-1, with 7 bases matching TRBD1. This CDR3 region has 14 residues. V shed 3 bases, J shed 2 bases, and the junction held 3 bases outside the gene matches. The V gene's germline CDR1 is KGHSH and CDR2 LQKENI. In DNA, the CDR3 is TGTGCCAGCTCACCGGACAGGCCAAACACTGAAGCTTTCTTT. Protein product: CASSPDRPNTEAFF.

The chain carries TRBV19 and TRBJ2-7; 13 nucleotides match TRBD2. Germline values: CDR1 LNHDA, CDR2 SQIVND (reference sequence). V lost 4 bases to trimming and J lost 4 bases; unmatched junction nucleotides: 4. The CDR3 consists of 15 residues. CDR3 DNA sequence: TGTGCCAGTAGTACAAGGACTAGCGGGAGTTACGAGCAGTACTTC. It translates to CASSTRTSGSYEQYF.

In nucleotides, the CDR3 is TGCGCCAGCAGCCAAACAGGTCTTCTAGGGGAGGGTAATTCACCCCTCCACTTT. Protein: CASSQTGLLGEGNSPLHF. V usage is TRBV4-1 and J usage is TRBJ1-6; D perhaps matches TRBD1 (5 bases). The CDR3 length is 18 residues. Germline V lookup: CDR1 MGHRA, CDR2 YSYEKL. V gave up 2 bases and J gave up 6 bases, with 20 bases separating them.

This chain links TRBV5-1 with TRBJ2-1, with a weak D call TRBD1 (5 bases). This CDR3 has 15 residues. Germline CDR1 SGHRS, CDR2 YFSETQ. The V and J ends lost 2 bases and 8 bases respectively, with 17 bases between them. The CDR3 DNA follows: TGCGCCAGCAGCTTTTTGGAAACCTGGGGCGATGAGCAGTTCTTC. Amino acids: CASSFLETWGDEQFF.

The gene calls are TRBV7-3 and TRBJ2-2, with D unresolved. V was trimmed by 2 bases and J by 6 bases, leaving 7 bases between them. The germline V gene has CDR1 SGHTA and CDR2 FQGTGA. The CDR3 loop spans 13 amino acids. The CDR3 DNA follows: TGTGCCAGCAGCTTATCCCAGGCCGGGGAGCTGTTTTTT. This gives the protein CASSLSQAGELFF.

CDR3 coding DNA: TGTGCCAGCAGCCCCCTTCTAACCAGCACAGATACGCAGTATTTT. Protein: CASSPLLTSTDTQYF. The chain has TRBV14 and TRBJ2-3, with no clear D. Germline V gives CDR1 SGHDN, CDR2 FVKESK. Trimming cost V 4 bases and J 0 bases, with 11 bases left between them. CDR3 length: 15 amino acids.

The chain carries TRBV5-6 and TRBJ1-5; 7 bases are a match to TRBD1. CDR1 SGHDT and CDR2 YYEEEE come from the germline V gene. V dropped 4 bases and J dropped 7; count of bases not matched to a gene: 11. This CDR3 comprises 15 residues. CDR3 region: CASSQSAGGRQPQHF. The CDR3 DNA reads TGTGCCAGCAGCCAGTCTGCAGGGGGAAGGCAGCCCCAGCATTTT. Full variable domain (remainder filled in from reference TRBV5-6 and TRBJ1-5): DAGVTQSPTHLIKTRGQQVTLRCSPKSGHDTVSWYQQALGQGPQFIFQYYEEEERQRGNFPDRFSGHQFPNYSSELNVNALLLGDSALYLCASSQSAGGRQPQHFGDGTRLSIL.

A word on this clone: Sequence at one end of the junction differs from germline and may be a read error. The CDR3 loop reads CASSLAEADTQYF. CDR3 DNA sequence: TGTGCTAGCAGCTTAGCTGAGGCAGATACGCAGTATTTT. The gene calls are TRBV7-7 and TRBJ2-3, with unresolved D. The CDR3 runs to 13 residues. Per germline, CDR1 SSHAT and CDR2 FNYEAQ (reference sequence).